This T cell receptor (beta chain) is from a study of blood T cell repertoires in COVID-19. Trimming at V came to 5 bases and at J to 4 bases, leaving 10 bases not matched to a gene. Per the germline V gene, CDR1 is MNHEY and CDR2 is SMNVEV (reference sequence). This CDR3 comprises 15 residues. Methods used by the authors: Reference gene primer amplification in the assay estimated nucleated cell counts. Here immunoSEQ multiplex PCR was the method, and the copy in TCRdb shows in-frame clones only, minus some. That table supplies the V and J calls and clone size; D and trimming were determined from the DNA. Altogether 200,000 to 250,000 clones are present, around 90% being singletons, with the ten largest covering approximately 3.7%. A COVID-19 case had been met by exposed participants during the 2 weeks before study entry.

The sequence derives from a woman younger than 45 who had been exposed to COVID-19. The chain joins TRBV27 to TRBJ2-5; 7 bases fit TRBD2. Sequenced: PBMCs or T cells enriched from blood (not recorded which). CDR3 nucleotides: TGTGCCAGCAGTACCGGGGGACTACCAAGAGAGACCCAGTACTTC. It specifies CASSTGGLPRETQYF.